This record covers a single T cell receptor (beta chain). What it binds is unknown. This record comes from a study of T cell repertoires in cytomegalovirus infection. Study in general: Use of recently identified HLA-C-restricted and well-studied HLA-B-restricted CMV epitopes was part of the study. Carrying CMV and the relevant HLA type showed in public TCR beta signatures. Study-wide findings and caveats: HLA-C-restricted CMV-specific TCR beta clonotypes prevailed in the ex vivo response.

Germline assignment: CDR1 SEHNR and CDR2 FQNEAQ (reference sequence). Losses at the gene ends were 5 bases for V and 5 bases for J; bases not matched to a gene: 6. This CDR3 has 14 residues. TCRdb re-analysed the reads in MiXCR, keeping a single row per CDR3 protein. The sample holds 550,000 to 700,000 distinct CDR3 sequences, about 40% seen once. This receptor was identified in a human donor in good health (CMV status not recorded). Some clones in this sample may be carry-over from other donors' samples. The sequencing used cultured PBMCs, collected from culture after CMV antigen stimulation. V usage is TRBV7-9 and J usage is TRBJ2-7; 10 bases are a match to TRBD1. CDR3 bases: TGTGCCAGCAGCGGGGGACAGGGGTTCGACGAGCAGTACTTC. Its translation is CASSGGQGFDEQYF.